The source of this TCR beta chain is a study of chemoradiotherapy in HPV16-positive cancers. Comment on this clone: What it recognizes is unknown.

Assay used: immunoSEQ multiplex PCR; TCRdb lists only in-frame clones, some missing. The sample comprises about 14,000 clones, approximately 75% of which are singletons, and roughly a tenth rests with the top ten. Regarding the study as a whole: Candidate HPV-specific clones and E7-related TCR motifs grew in tumor during treatment. Functional assays defining HPV-specific T cells used only a couple of HPV16-positive patients.

Per germline, CDR1 SQVTM and CDR2 ANQGSEA. The CDR3 spans 17 residues. The V segment lost 0 bases and the J segment 3 bases; nucleotides outside the gene matches: 12. This specimen was taken from a patient who underwent chemoradiotherapy. The chain recombines TRBV29-1 with TRBJ1-1; 8 bases are a match to TRBD1. This TCR derives from a human donor with HPV-associated anogenital cancer. In DNA form, the CDR3 reads TGCAGCGTTGAAGATCCCGAGACAGGGGATTGGGACACTGAAGCTTTCTTT. Its protein product is CSVEDPETGDWDTEAFF.